This T cell receptor (beta chain) was captured by sequencing in a study of blood T cell repertoires in COVID-19. The germline V gene encodes CDR1 LGHNA and CDR2 YSLEER. The CDR3 covers 15 residues. Trimming stripped 0 bases from V and 3 bases from J, with 11 bases between. This table comes from immunoSEQ multiplex PCR, and its TCRdb copy is limited to in-frame clones, with some not included. The data hold some 200,000 clones, with around 81% observed a single time. This clonotype originated in a middle-aged woman with acute COVID-19. The genes are TRBV4-3 and TRBJ1-2, with a tentative D call TRBD1 (5 bases). Sequenced input: PBMCs or T cells enriched from blood (not recorded which). The CDR3 nucleotides are TGCGCCAGCAGCCAAGATGGGGCAGGGTACTATGGCTACACCTTC. It specifies CASSQDGAGYYGYTF.